Each of the 16 T cell receptor beta chains below was sequenced from the same sample in a study of blood T cell repertoires in COVID-19. Assay: immunoSEQ multiplex PCR; the TCRdb copy retains only in-frame clones and omits some. The data hold some 170,000 clones, with roughly 87% observed a single time. The specimen sequenced was PBMCs or T cells enriched from blood (not recorded which). The receptors originated from a human donor with acute COVID-19. The donor label of this sample is uncertain.

This clone has only one observation. This chain connects TRBV12-3 or TRBV12-4 to TRBJ2-7; 7 bases line up with TRBD2. V lost 0 bases to trimming and J lost 5 bases; unmatched junction nucleotides: 1. The CDR3 loop spans 13 amino acids. CDR3 nucleotides: TGTGCCAGCAGTTTAGCACGGGGGGACGAGCAGTACTTC. It translates to CASSLARGDEQYF.

In its sample, this clone was seen once. The chain recombines TRBV6-5 with TRBJ1-2; TRBD1 matches at 11 bases. The CDR3 runs 12 residues. Germline values: CDR1 MNHEY, CDR2 SVGAGI. The V and J ends lost 8 bases and 7 bases, in that order; junction bases with no gene match: 3. The DNA for the CDR3 is TGTGCCAGCGGACAGGGGGCTGTTGGCTACACCTTC. The encoded protein is CASGQGAVGYTF.

This chain links TRBV5-1 with TRBJ2-5, with 11 bases matching TRBD2. Germline values: CDR1 SGHRS, CDR2 YFSETQ. CDR3 length equals 20 residues. J lost 4 bases, V lost 4 bases, and 21 bases had no gene match. CDR3 amino acids: CASSPRRWSSGGADGETQYF. Written as DNA, the CDR3 is TGCGCCAGCAGCCCCCGGAGGTGGAGTAGCGGGGGGGCCGATGGAGAGACCCAGTACTTC. The variable domain in full, with the rest retrieved from reference TRBV5-1 and TRBJ2-5, is KAGVTQTPRYLIKTRGQQVTLSCSPISGHRSVSWYQQTPGQGLQFLFEYFSETQRNKGNFPGRFSGRQFSNSRSEMNVSTLELGDSALYLCASSPRRWSSGGADGETQYFGPGTRLLVL.

The chain joins TRBV7-2 to TRBJ1-3; the D gene is possibly TRBD1 (6 bases). Germline CDR1 reads SGHTA; CDR2 reads FQGNSA. There are 15 residues in the CDR3. Between the trimmed V and J ends, which lost 4 bases and 0 bases, there was a span of 10 bases. The CDR3 sequence is CASSSGDISGNTIYF. Written as DNA, the CDR3 is TGTGCCAGCAGCTCCGGGGACATCTCTGGAAACACCATATATTTT.

The V and J genes are TRBV6-5 and TRBJ2-7; D is undetermined. CDR1 and CDR2 from the germline V gene are MNHEY and SVGAGI. The CDR3 is 13 amino acids. V was pared by 0 bases and J by 6 bases, with 9 bases between. CDR3 bases: TGTGCCAGCAGTTACTCCGCCCTCAGCGAGCAGTACTTC. Translation gives CASSYSALSEQYF.

The chain links TRBV27 to TRBJ2-7; D gene uncertain. The V and J ends lost 0 bases and 0 bases respectively, with 9 bases between them. CDR1 is MNHEY and CDR2 is SMNVEV in the germline V gene (reference sequence). The length of the CDR3 is 15 residues. The CDR3 nucleotides are TGTGCCAGCAGTTTATCTCCTGAGAGCTCCTACGAGCAGTACTTC. Protein sequence: CASSLSPESSYEQYF.

The chain has TRBV5-1 and TRBJ1-1, with 9 bases fitting TRBD1. The V gene's germline CDR1 is SGHRS and CDR2 YFSETQ. J gave up 4 bases and V 4 bases, and 11 bases lay outside the gene matches. The CDR3 consists of 16 residues. CDR3 coding DNA: TGCGCCAGCAGCCCCGGGACAGGGACATGGAGCACTGAAGCTTTCTTT. Translating it yields CASSPGTGTWSTEAFF.

The rearrangement joins TRBV12-3 or TRBV12-4 to TRBJ2-7; TRBD2 is a possible D gene (5 bases). Trimming took 5 bases from V and 6 from J, leaving 14 bases between them. This CDR3 has 13 residues. CDR3 protein: CASSPPLAFEQYF. In nucleotides, the CDR3 is TGTGCCAGCAGTCCCCCTTTAGCGTTCGAGCAGTACTTC.

This chain connects TRBV10-3 to TRBJ1-5; 8 nucleotides align to TRBD1. V was clipped by 7 bases and J by 6 bases; unmatched bases: 8. Germline values: CDR1 ENHRY, CDR2 SYGVKD. This CDR3 has 14 amino acids. CDR3 coding DNA: TGTGCCATCAATGGACAGGGAAGCGGTCAGCCCCAGCATTTT. Protein sequence: CAINGQGSGQPQHF.

The V and J genes are TRBV6-5 and TRBJ1-4; 7 bases align to TRBD1. The CDR3 consists of 13 residues. CDR1 and CDR2 from the germline V gene are MNHEY and SVGAGI. Unmatched junction bases numbered 2, after V lost 2 bases and J lost 8 bases. CDR3 amino acids: CASSYQGGEKLFF. As DNA, the CDR3 is TGTGCCAGCAGTTACCAAGGGGGCGAAAAACTGTTTTTT.

This rearrangement joins TRBV19 to TRBJ1-5, with D unresolved. V lost 7 bases, J lost 0 bases, and 10 bases lay in between. This CDR3 comprises 14 residues. Germline assignment: CDR1 LNHDA and CDR2 SQIVND (reference sequence). The CDR3 DNA is TGTGCCAGTAAAGAACAGACTAGCAATCAGCCCCAGCATTTT. Translated: CASKEQTSNQPQHF. Combining the CDR3 with reference TRBV19 and TRBJ1-5 gives the whole variable domain DGGITQSPKYLFRKEGQNVTLSCEQNLNHDAMYWYRQDPGQGLRLIYYSQIVNDFQKGDIAEGYSVSREKKESFPLTVTSAQKNPTAFYLCASKEQTSNQPQHFGDGTRLSIL.

The V gene is TRBV18, the J gene TRBJ1-1, with 8 positions matching TRBD1. This CDR3 has 13 residues. CDR1 is KGHSH, CDR2 LQKENI, per germline. V lost 11 bases, J lost 3 bases, and 8 bases stayed unmatched. CDR3 residues: CAGKQGADTEAFF. CDR3 DNA: TGTGCCGGCAAGCAGGGGGCTGACACTGAAGCTTTCTTT.

The rearrangement links TRBV19 to TRBJ2-3; 11 positions match TRBD1. This CDR3 comprises 14 residues. With 6 bases clipped from V and 5 bases from J, the junction kept 4 bases outside the gene matches. CDR1 and CDR2 (germline): LNHDA, SQIVND (reference sequence). In nucleotides, the CDR3 is TGTGCCAGTAGGCGGACAGGGGGCAAAGATACGCAGTATTTT. Protein: CASRRTGGKDTQYF.

This chain connects TRBV6-2 or TRBV6-3 to TRBJ1-1, with 8 bases identical to TRBD1. V lost 5 bases and J lost 4; bases outside the gene matches: 6. Germline V lookup: CDR1 MNHEY, CDR2 SVGEGT. The CDR3 extends over 14 amino acids. The CDR3 sequence is CASSARQGSTEAFF. CDR3 in DNA: TGTGCCAGCAGTGCCCGACAGGGGAGCACTGAAGCTTTCTTT.

This sequence joins TRBV4-1 and TRBJ1-1; 9 nucleotides agree with TRBD1. Germline V gene data show CDR1 as MGHRA and CDR2 as YSYEKL. The CDR3 runs to 17 residues. The trim removed 3 bases at V and 3 bases at J, leaving 11 bases unmatched. CDR3 protein: CASSQGRGTGKDTEAFF. Here the CDR3 DNA reads TGCGCCAGCAGCCAGGGCCGGGGGACAGGGAAGGACACTGAAGCTTTCTTT.

This clone was picked up one time. The rearrangement uses TRBV3-1 (or the pseudogene TRBV3-2) and TRBJ1-5, with TRBD1 matching over 7 bases. Unmatched junction bases numbered 3, after V lost 5 bases and J lost 5 bases. The CDR3 covers 13 residues. CDR1 is LGHDT and CDR2 is YNNKEL in the germline V gene (reference sequence). This CDR3 is CASSSGTDQPQHF. As DNA, the CDR3 is TGTGCCAGCAGCTCCGGGACAGATCAGCCCCAGCATTTT.